This passage covers 19 T cell receptor beta chains from one sample sequenced in a study of shared clonotypes between healthy human individuals. Measured with immunoSEQ multiplex PCR; TCRdb has only the in-frame clones, and not every one. The sample yields 2 million to 2.5 million clones, 85% to 95% seen once. What was sequenced was naive CD4+ T cells from PBMCs. Subset reported: CD45RA+ positively selected. The receptors come from a man between 18 and 35 years old in good health. Some clones in this sample may be carry-over from other donors' samples.

This sequence joins TRBV6-1 and TRBJ2-1, with 10 bases identical to TRBD2. The CDR3 extends over 14 amino acids. J lost 9 bases, V lost 2 bases, and 4 bases had no gene match. Germline CDR1 reads MNHNS; CDR2 reads SASEGT. The CDR3 DNA sequence: TGTGCCAGCAGTGAACTAGCGGGAGTGGGTGAGCAGTTCTTC. Translation: CASSELAGVGEQFF.

V gene TRBV6-5 combines with J gene TRBJ1-5; TRBD1 agrees at 7 bases. The CDR3 consists of 15 residues. Germline CDR1 reads MNHEY; CDR2 reads SVGAGI. The ends lost 6 bases at V and 2 bases at J; junction bases unmatched: 7. The DNA for the CDR3 is TGTGCCAGCAGCCAAGTGGGACAGCGCAATCAGCCCCAGCATTTT. Amino acids: CASSQVGQRNQPQHF.

The genes are TRBV7-3 and TRBJ2-7, with 7 positions matching TRBD2. The CDR3 is 15 amino acids. Germline V gene sequence: CDR1 SGHTA, CDR2 FQGTGA. The V and J ends lost 3 bases and 3 bases, in that order; junction bases with no gene match: 8. CDR3 in DNA: TGTGCCAGCAGCTTCGAGCGGGGACCGCTCTACGAGCAGTACTTC. Translating it yields CASSFERGPLYEQYF.

The CDR3 loop is CASSLDSAPNEQFF. DNA of the CDR3: TGTGCCAGCAGCTTAGACTCCGCCCCCAATGAGCAGTTCTTC. The rearrangement uses TRBV7-3 and TRBJ2-1; D gene ambiguous. CDR1 is SGHTA, CDR2 FQGTGA, per germline. The CDR3 sequence is 14 residues long. Trimming cost V 2 bases and J 6 bases, with 11 bases left between them.

This chain joins TRBV29-1 and TRBJ1-2; D remains ambiguous. Germline values: CDR1 SQVTM, CDR2 ANQGSEA. Trimming took off 3 bases at V and 0 bases at J, with 14 bases between the two ends. The CDR3 has 15 amino acids. CDR3 nucleotide sequence: TGCAGCGTTGACCAGCGATACCTATCTAACTATGGCTACACCTTC. This sequence encodes CSVDQRYLSNYGYTF. The full variable domain, with the rest looked up from reference TRBV29-1 and TRBJ1-2, is SAVISQKPSRDICQRGTSLTIQCQVDSQVTMMFWYRQQPGQSLTLIATANQGSEATYESGFVIDKFPISRPNLTFSTLTVSNMSPEDSSIYLCSVDQRYLSNYGYTFGSGTRLTVV.

The chain links TRBV4-3 to TRBJ2-1; 9 positions agree with TRBD2. The length of the CDR3 is 17 residues. J lost 6 bases, V lost 1 base, and 10 bases had no gene match. The germline CDR1 and CDR2 sequences are LGHNA and YSLEER. CDR3 in amino acids: CASSQGYAGGPLNEQFF. DNA for the CDR3: TGCGCCAGCAGCCAAGGGTATGCGGGAGGGCCCCTCAATGAGCAGTTCTTC.

The rearrangement links TRBV28 to TRBJ1-3; TRBD1 might be the D (6 bases). Germline V gene lookup returns CDR1 MDHEN and CDR2 SYDVKM. Trimming pared 3 bases from V and 4 bases from J, leaving 16 bases between. The CDR3 is 16 amino acids. CDR3 bases: TGTGCCAGCAGTTTTAATGGGCAGGGGCTCGGAAACACCATATATTTT. The encoded protein is CASSFNGQGLGNTIYF.

The rearrangement links TRBV5-1 to TRBJ2-4; D remains unclear. The CDR3 is 16 amino acids. V dropped 4 bases and J dropped 0 bases, with 14 bases sitting between them. Germline V gives CDR1 SGHRS, CDR2 YFSETQ. DNA of the CDR3: TGCGCCAGCAGCCCCGCCCTGGACGCAGCCAAAAACATTCAGTACTTC. It is translated as CASSPALDAAKNIQYF.

This clone was counted a single time. This specimen includes other DNA sequences encoding the same CDR3. The chain is built from TRBV18 and TRBJ2-3; D remains ambiguous. Germline CDR1 is KGHSH and CDR2 is LQKENI. V was clipped by 1 base and J by 2 bases, with 4 bases between them. The CDR3 contains 13 residues. The CDR3 DNA sequence: TGTGCCAGCTCACCACGGGACACAGATACGCAGTATTTT. The encoded protein is CASSPRDTDTQYF.

This clone was observed once. The chain uses TRBV7-9 and TRBJ2-6; 8 bases align to TRBD1. V shed 4 bases and J 2 bases; nucleotides not matched to a gene: 10. There are 18 residues in the CDR3. The germline gives CDR1 SEHNR, CDR2 FQNEAQ (reference sequence). The CDR3 DNA is TGTGCCAGCAGCTCCAAGACAGGGGTCTTCGCTGGGGCCAACGTCCTGACTTTC. This encodes CASSSKTGVFAGANVLTF. The complete variable domain, with remaining parts taken from reference TRBV7-9 and TRBJ2-6, reads DTGVSQNPRHKITKRGQNVTFRCDPISEHNRLYWYRQTLGQGPEFLTYFQNEAQLEKSRLLSDRFSAERPKGSFSTLEIQRTEQGDSAMYLCASSSKTGVFAGANVLTFGAGSRLTVL.

V and J are TRBV6-5 and TRBJ1-4; 9 nucleotides agree with TRBD1. Germline CDR1 and CDR2: MNHEY and SVGAGI. Germline trimming cut 5 bases from V and 7 bases from J; bases unmatched to any gene: 8. This CDR3 comprises 15 residues. The CDR3 nucleotides read TGTGCCAGCAGTAGTACCGGGACAGGGCGTGAAAAACTGTTTTTT. This translates into CASSSTGTGREKLFF.

The V call is TRBV5-5, the J call TRBJ1-1, with D hard to call. CDR3 length equals 14 residues. In germline, CDR1 is SGHKS, CDR2 YYEKEE (reference sequence). V shed 0 bases and J shed 2 bases, with 8 bases lying between them. The CDR3 DNA is TGTGCCAGCAGCTTGGTATCGCAAAACACTGAAGCTTTCTTT. This encodes CASSLVSQNTEAFF.

The chain has TRBV28 and TRBJ2-7; perhaps TRBD2 as D (6 bases). The CDR3 length is 13 residues. Germline CDR1 and CDR2: MDHEN and SYDVKM. Trimming took off 6 bases at V and 1 base at J, with 10 bases between the two ends. The CDR3 bases are TGTGCCAGCAGAGGCGGGGTTTCCTACGAGCAGTACTTC. Translation: CASRGGVSYEQYF.

This clone showed up just once. This chain connects TRBV5-1 to TRBJ2-1; 12 bases match TRBD2. Looked up from germline, CDR1 is SGHRS and CDR2 is YFSETQ. The CDR3 contains 20 residues. J lost 0 bases, V lost 1 base, and 11 bases had no gene match. CDR3 sequence: CASSLPELAGGLSSYNEQFF. DNA for the CDR3: TGCGCCAGCAGCTTGCCAGAACTAGCGGGAGGACTGAGCTCCTACAATGAGCAGTTCTTC.

This sequence joins TRBV21-1 and TRBJ1-5; the tabulated D call, TRBD1, remains unverified against the DNA. TRBV21-1 is a pseudogene. The CDR3 has 16 residues. The CDR3 sequence is CARPFTGQGYNQPQHF. The CDR3 nucleotides are TGTGCCAGACCCTTCACGGGACAGGGGTACAATCAGCCCCAGCATTTT.

In regard to this clone: Other nucleotide sequences in the sample specify the same CDR3. The J gene is TRBJ1-2, the V gene TRBV7-2; D not resolved. The CDR3 has 13 residues. Germline values: CDR1 SGHTA, CDR2 FQGNSA. The V and J ends lost 0 bases and 8 bases respectively, with 10 bases between them. The CDR3 DNA is TGTGCCAGCAGCTTAGCTGGGGTCGGGGGCTACACCTTC. Translation gives CASSLAGVGGYTF.

The sample holds one count of this clone. This chain uses TRBV5-4 with TRBJ2-1; D uncertain. The CDR3 runs to 17 residues. CDR1 is SGHNT and CDR2 is YYREEE in the germline V gene (reference sequence). V lost 1 base and J lost 3, with 17 bases in between. CDR3 DNA sequence: TGTGCCAGCAGCTTGTCATTCGGCAGGCCTAACTACAATGAGCAGTTCTTC. Translating it yields CASSLSFGRPNYNEQFF.

The chain carries TRBV28 and TRBJ1-5; 7 nucleotides match TRBD1. The CDR3 covers 15 residues. The ends lost 0 bases at V and 3 bases at J; junction bases unmatched: 2. CDR1 is MDHEN and CDR2 is SYDVKM in the germline V gene. CDR3 in DNA: TGTGCCAGCAGTTTATGGGGGACAGCCAATCAGCCCCAGCATTTT. Translating gives CASSLWGTANQPQHF.

The chain is built from TRBV4-1 and TRBJ2-1; the match to TRBD2 covers 11 bases. V lost 0 bases to trimming and J lost 2 bases; unmatched junction nucleotides: 6. The CDR3 length is 18 residues. Germline-derived CDR1 and CDR2 are MGHRA and YSYEKL. The CDR3: CASSQEITSGSPYNEQFF. As DNA, the CDR3 is TGCGCCAGCAGCCAAGAAATAACTAGCGGGAGTCCCTACAATGAGCAGTTCTTC.